The TCR beta chain described here comes from a study of monozygotic twins with inflammatory bowel disease. TCRdb re-called the 5' RACE reads; one entry per CDR3 protein, DNA not given. This listing includes more than 120,000 distinct CDR3 sequences. Germline V lookup: CDR1 SSHAT, CDR2 FNYEAQ (reference sequence). The CDR3 runs 15 residues. This clonotype was obtained from a human donor with ulcerative colitis or Crohn's disease, or a healthy co-twin of an affected twin (not recorded which). The V and J genes are TRBV7-7 and TRBJ2-7; TCRdb names TRBD2, which stays unverified in the absence of DNA. Sequencing used blood. The CDR3: CASSLGADRAYEQYF.